A single sample gave rise to the 18 T cell receptor beta chains below, sequenced in a study of cytomegalovirus exposure and HLA in healthy donors. Repertoires were generated with immunoSEQ multiplex PCR, while TCRdb's copy carries only in-frame clones and drops some. This sample has about 120,000 clones; roughly 90% occur once, and the top ten carry roughly 6.3%. What was sequenced was PBMCs. Receptors were obtained from a woman aged 18-29 years in good health and CMV-seropositive.

The chain uses TRBV6-1 and TRBJ1-1, with D possibly TRBD1 on 6 matching bases. CDR1 and CDR2 (germline): MNHNS, SASEGT. V was pared by 6 bases and J by 0 bases, with 11 bases between. The CDR3 totals 14 residues. CDR3 region: CASSWTVMNTEAFF. For the CDR3, the DNA is TGTGCCAGCAGCTGGACAGTTATGAACACTGAAGCTTTCTTT.

As concerns this clone: A read error may produce the germline difference seen at one junction end. Here the CDR3 reads CASSLTRSEPRDF. The DNA for the CDR3 is TGTGCCAGCAGCTTAACCCGCAGCGAGCCCAGGGACTTC. V and J are TRBV7-2 and TRBJ2-5, with D possibly TRBD1 on 5 matching bases. This CDR3 contains 13 residues. Germline V gene sequence: CDR1 SGHTA, CDR2 FQGNSA.

The V and J genes are TRBV5-4 and TRBJ2-7; 7 positions match TRBD1. This CDR3 has 14 residues. Trimming at V came to 1 base and at J to 0 bases, leaving 1 base not matched to a gene. CDR1 and CDR2 from the germline V gene are SGHNT and YYREEE (reference sequence). The CDR3 DNA is TGTGCCAGCAGCTTGCAGGGGGACTCCTACGAGCAGTACTTC. The encoded protein is CASSLQGDSYEQYF. Filled out from reference TRBV5-4 and TRBJ2-7, the complete variable domain reads ETGVTQSPTHLIKTRGQQVTLRCSSQSGHNTVSWYQQALGQGPQFIFQYYREEENGRGNFPPRFSGLQFPNYSSELNVNALELDDSALYLCASSLQGDSYEQYFGPGTRLTVT.

The genes are TRBV6-6 and TRBJ2-7, with 8 bases aligning to TRBD2. The CDR3 contains 14 residues. The germline CDR1 and CDR2 sequences are MNHNY and SVGAGI (reference sequence). J was trimmed by 4 bases and V by 7 bases; bases with no gene match: 9. CDR3 coding DNA: TGTGCCAGCACCGAGCGGGGGTTAAGTTACGAGCAGTACTTC. Its translation: CASTERGLSYEQYF.

The V and J genes are TRBV6-6 and TRBJ2-5; 9 bases align to TRBD2. This CDR3 is 14 amino acids long. Germline V gene sequence: CDR1 MNHNY, CDR2 SVGAGI (reference sequence). The V and J ends lost 2 bases and 4 bases, in that order; junction bases with no gene match: 2. The CDR3 DNA follows: TGTGCCAGCAGTTACGGCGGGGGGGTAGAGACCCAGTACTTC. Protein product: CASSYGGGVETQYF.

The rearrangement links TRBV5-1 to TRBJ1-2, with a weak D call TRBD1 (5 bases). This CDR3 comprises 15 residues. Germline V gives CDR1 SGHRS, CDR2 YFSETQ. Trimming stripped 0 bases from V and 0 bases from J, with 9 bases between. CDR3 in amino acids: CASSLDRTSNYGYTF. As DNA, the CDR3 is TGCGCCAGCAGCTTGGACAGGACCTCTAACTATGGCTACACCTTC.

The chain joins TRBV19 to TRBJ2-2; 12 bases agree with TRBD2. The J segment lost 1 base and the V segment lost 7 bases, leaving 10 bases of the junction unmatched. Germline values: CDR1 LNHDA, CDR2 SQIVND (reference sequence). CDR3 length: 18 residues. CDR3 residues: CASIRTRTSGMNTGELFF. Here the CDR3 DNA reads TGTGCCAGTATCCGGACCCGGACTAGCGGGATGAACACCGGGGAGCTGTTTTTT. Based on the CDR3 plus reference TRBV19 and TRBJ2-2, the full variable domain is DGGITQSPKYLFRKEGQNVTLSCEQNLNHDAMYWYRQDPGQGLRLIYYSQIVNDFQKGDIAEGYSVSREKKESFPLTVTSAQKNPTAFYLCASIRTRTSGMNTGELFFGEGSRLTVL.

The chain couples TRBV27 to TRBJ1-3; D not certain. Deletions cut 4 bases from V and 0 bases from J, with 7 bases between. This CDR3 contains 14 residues. Germline-derived CDR1 and CDR2 are MNHEY and SMNVEV (reference sequence). DNA of the CDR3: TGTGCCAGCAGTTCCGGTTACTCTGGAAACACCATATATTTT. Its translation is CASSSGYSGNTIYF.

This clone was found a few times. The chain carries TRBV5-1 and TRBJ1-4; D call uncertain. V was trimmed by 1 base and J by 0 bases, leaving 7 bases between them. The CDR3 loop spans 15 amino acids. Per germline, CDR1 SGHRS and CDR2 YFSETQ. CDR3 residues: CASSLYGSTNEKLFF. The CDR3 DNA reads TGCGCCAGCAGCTTGTACGGGTCAACTAATGAAAAACTGTTTTTT.

V and J are TRBV7-6 and TRBJ1-1; D unresolved. The CDR3 consists of 12 residues. Germline CDR1 SGHVS, CDR2 FNYEAQ. Trimming removed 4 bases from V and 8 bases from J, with 11 bases in between. The chain's CDR3 is CASSSLRQEAFF. The CDR3 DNA reads as TGTGCCAGCAGCTCCTTACGCCAGGAAGCTTTCTTT. Supplemented by reference TRBV7-6 and TRBJ1-1, the full variable domain reads GAGVSQSPRYKVTKRGQDVALRCDPISGHVSLYWYRQALGQGPEFLTYFNYEAQQDKSGLPNDRFSAERPEGSISTLTIQRTEQRDSAMYRCASSSLRQEAFFGQGTRLTVV.

The chain employs TRBV10-1 and TRBJ2-3, with 11 bases aligning to TRBD2. In germline, CDR1 is WNHNN, CDR2 SYGVQD (reference sequence). Trimming cost V 0 bases and J 6 bases; bases outside gene matches: 5. This CDR3 has 16 residues. The CDR3 sequence is CASSESTSGAPDTQYF. CDR3 sequence (DNA): TGCGCCAGCAGTGAGTCGACTAGCGGGGCGCCGGATACGCAGTATTTT.

The genes are TRBV7-9 and TRBJ2-2; D is possibly TRBD1 (6 bases). The germline V gene has CDR1 SEHNR and CDR2 FQNEAQ (reference sequence). The V end was cut by 4 bases, the J end by 1 base, with 7 bases between. The CDR3 spans 14 residues. CDR3 DNA: TGTGCCAGCAGCTCCAGGGGGAACACCGGGGAGCTGTTTTTT. Translating gives CASSSRGNTGELFF.

The rearrangement joins TRBV9 to TRBJ1-2; 8 bases match TRBD1. Germline V gene sequence: CDR1 SGDLS, CDR2 YYNGEE. This CDR3 is 13 amino acids long. The V and J ends lost 3 bases and 6 bases, in that order; junction bases with no gene match: 4. CDR3 amino acids: CASSGPGGNGYTF. The CDR3 coding sequence is TGTGCCAGCAGCGGGCCAGGGGGCAATGGCTACACCTTC.

The genes are TRBV5-1 and TRBJ1-1; perhaps TRBD1 as D (5 bases). The CDR3 totals 14 residues. Germline values: CDR1 SGHRS, CDR2 YFSETQ. V was shortened by 1 base and J by 6 bases, with 13 bases between the two germline ends. The CDR3 coding sequence is TGCGCCAGCAGCTTGTCCGGGGGAGGGGCTGAAGCTTTCTTT. It translates to CASSLSGGGAEAFF.

The rearrangement uses TRBV5-4 and TRBJ2-3, with D maybe TRBD2 (5 bases). CDR1 and CDR2 (germline): SGHNT, YYREEE (reference sequence). The CDR3 is 17 amino acids. The V end was cut by 3 bases, the J end by 1 base, with 18 bases between. In DNA, the CDR3 is TGTGCCAGCAGCTCGCGGGTCTCATATGTGGGCACAGATACGCAGTATTTT. As protein: CASSSRVSYVGTDTQYF. The variable domain in full, with the rest retrieved from reference TRBV5-4 and TRBJ2-3, is ETGVTQSPTHLIKTRGQQVTLRCSSQSGHNTVSWYQQALGQGPQFIFQYYREEENGRGNFPPRFSGLQFPNYSSELNVNALELDDSALYLCASSSRVSYVGTDTQYFGPGTRLTVL.

The rearrangement joins TRBV4-1 to TRBJ1-1, with D possibly being TRBD1 (5 bases). This CDR3 comprises 18 residues. Germline V gene lookup returns CDR1 MGHRA and CDR2 YSYEKL. The germline V and J ends were trimmed by 1 base and 5 bases, with 23 bases remaining between them. The CDR3 nucleotides are TGCGCCAGCAGCCAAGGCGGCGCAGGGCCTTGGAAGAGAACTGAAGCTTTCTTT. It yields the protein CASSQGGAGPWKRTEAFF.

For the CDR3, the DNA is TGTGCCAGCAGCGTAGGGGATGGGAGCTACGAGCAGTACTTC. Its protein product is CASSVGDGSYEQYF. The chain combines TRBV9 with TRBJ2-7; perhaps TRBD2 as D (5 bases). Germline assignment: CDR1 SGDLS and CDR2 YYNGEE. CDR3 length equals 14 residues. The V end lost 0 bases, the J end lost 3 bases, and 10 bases lay between the germline ends.

This sequence joins TRBV4-3 and TRBJ2-3; D unclear. The CDR3 consists of 15 residues. V lost 0 bases and J 0 bases, leaving 7 bases between the germline ends. CDR1 is LGHNA, CDR2 YSLEER, per germline. The CDR3 protein is CASSQDTSSTDTQYF. CDR3 nucleotides: TGCGCCAGCAGCCAAGATACCAGTAGCACAGATACGCAGTATTTT.